This entry lists 5 T cell receptor beta chains sequenced from one sample in a study of blood T cell repertoires in COVID-19. TCRdb's table, derived via immunoSEQ multiplex PCR, lists solely in-frame clones and lacks some. The sample carries more than 60,000 clones, approximately 87% recorded once. Sequencing used peripheral blood. These receptors were collected from a man aged 50-59 years with active COVID-19.

This clone was seen a few times. An end of the junction differs from the germline gene, which may be a read error. The V call is TRBV7-7, the J call TRBJ2-4; D is unclear. This CDR3 is 13 amino acids long. Germline CDR1 is SSHAT and CDR2 is FNYEAQ (reference sequence). CDR3 protein: CASSLRLGNIQYF. In DNA, the CDR3 is TGTGCTAGCAGCCTCCGACTGGGAAACATTCAGTACTTC.

V and J are TRBV7-9 and TRBJ1-6; 8 positions agree with TRBD1. The CDR3 extends over 15 amino acids. The V gene end was trimmed by 1 base and the J gene end by 7 bases; junction bases not matched to a gene: 3. Germline loops: CDR1 SEHNR, CDR2 FQNEAQ (reference sequence). In DNA, the CDR3 is TGTGCCAGCAGCTTAGGGACAGGGAGGAATTCACCCCTCCACTTT. Amino acids: CASSLGTGRNSPLHF.

This clone was recorded once. The genes are TRBV6-2 or TRBV6-3 and TRBJ1-1, with 8 positions matching TRBD1. This CDR3 contains 15 residues. CDR1 and CDR2 (germline): MNHEY, SVGEGT. J was trimmed by 4 bases and V by 6 bases; bases with no gene match: 10. In DNA, the CDR3 is TGTGCCAGCAGCAGTCAAACAGGGGGTGGCACTGAAGCTTTCTTT. Translation: CASSSQTGGGTEAFF.

V is TRBV7-3 and J is TRBJ2-2; TRBD2 matches at 7 bases. The junction had 7 bases not matched to a gene; V was cut back by 6 bases and J by 3 bases. This CDR3 region has 15 residues. Germline lookup yields CDR1 SGHTA and CDR2 FQGTGA. The DNA for the CDR3 is TGTGCCAGCAGTCCCGGGACTACCTACACCGGGGAGCTGTTTTTT. Its protein is CASSPGTTYTGELFF. Based on the CDR3 plus reference TRBV7-3 and TRBJ2-2, the full variable domain is GAGVSQTPSNKVTEKGKYVELRCDPISGHTALYWYRQSLGQGPEFLIYFQGTGAADDSGLPNDRFFAVRPEGSVSTLKIQRTERGDSAVYLCASSPGTTYTGELFFGEGSRLTVL.

The CDR3 here is CAWSGLAGTADTQYF. DNA for the CDR3: TGTGCCTGGAGTGGACTAGCGGGAACGGCAGATACGCAGTATTTT. The chain carries TRBV30 and TRBJ2-3, with 11 bases aligning to TRBD2. CDR3 length equals 15 residues. J was trimmed by 4 bases and V by 1 base; bases with no gene match: 4. Germline assignment: CDR1 GTSNPN and CDR2 SVGIG (reference sequence).